What follows are 20 T cell receptor beta chains derived from one specimen sequenced in a study of blood T cell repertoires in COVID-19 (dated by TCRdb to 2020 to 2021). Library preparation was by the immunoSEQ multiplex PCR assay. Sourced from immuneACCESS, this table was stored by TCRdb with only in-frame sequences that have V and J called. A share of the clones is absent; for the studies checked, an unresolved V gene accounts for under half, and the remainder has no known explanation. Within this sample are around 300,000 clones, with roughly nine tenths of them counted one time only. Jointly, the top ten make up roughly 2.3% of the sample. The sequencing sample was made of peripheral blood. These receptors all come from a man between 18 and 35 years old with active or convalescent COVID-19.

The rearrangement links TRBV3-1 (or the pseudogene TRBV3-2) to TRBJ2-7; tentatively, D is TRBD2 (7 bases). This CDR3 is built from 14 residues. In germline, CDR1 is LGHDT, CDR2 YNNKEL (reference sequence). V lost 5 bases to trimming and J lost 4 bases, with 15 bases between them. The CDR3 here is CASSYGGAKYEQYF. The DNA for the CDR3 is TGTGCCAGCAGCTATGGGGGGGCGAAATACGAGCAGTACTTC.

As DNA, the CDR3 is TGTGCCAGCAGCTTAACGGCCCTGGGAGCGGGGGGGCCAGAGAAAAACATTCAGTACTTC. Translation gives CASSLTALGAGGPEKNIQYF. V usage is TRBV7-8 and J usage is TRBJ2-4; 10 positions match TRBD2. The germline CDR1 and CDR2 sequences are SGHVS and FQNEAQ. The CDR3 extends over 20 amino acids. V trimming: 2 bases; J trimming: 4 bases; junction bases outside the gene matches: 17.

V usage is TRBV9 and J usage is TRBJ1-2, with no clear D. This CDR3 region has 12 residues. V dropped 3 bases and J dropped 7 bases, with 10 bases sitting between them. Germline CDR1 and CDR2: SGDLS and YYNGEE. The CDR3 protein is CASSEEVRGYTF. The CDR3 region has the DNA TGTGCCAGCAGCGAGGAGGTCCGTGGCTACACCTTC.

This clone has a single count. The chain has TRBV11-2 and TRBJ2-7, with TRBD2 as a possible D gene (5 bases). From germline, CDR1 is SGHAT and CDR2 FQNNGV. The CDR3 totals 14 residues. The germline V and J ends were trimmed by 2 bases and 0 bases, with 8 bases remaining between them. CDR3 sequence reads: CASSLPGISYEQYF. CDR3 DNA sequence: TGTGCCAGCAGCTTACCCGGGATCTCCTACGAGCAGTACTTC.

The chain joins TRBV5-1 to TRBJ1-1, with 7 bases that match TRBD1. Germline values: CDR1 SGHRS, CDR2 YFSETQ. With 10 bases clipped from V and 6 bases from J, the junction kept 15 bases outside the gene matches. This CDR3 comprises 14 residues. CDR3 region: CAVRREGAFSEAFF. In DNA, the CDR3 is TGCGCCGTCCGACGCGAGGGGGCTTTTTCTGAAGCTTTCTTT.

V is TRBV4-1 and J is TRBJ1-2; possibly TRBD1 for D (5 bases). The CDR3 extends over 17 amino acids. V was cut by 1 base and J by 8 bases, with 23 bases left in between. In germline, CDR1 is MGHRA, CDR2 YSYEKL. In nucleotides, the CDR3 is TGCGCCAGCAGCCAAGGTAGTGGAAGGGGACTGGGTAGGGGCTACACCTTC. Residues: CASSQGSGRGLGRGYTF.

The chain joins TRBV11-2 to TRBJ2-1; D perhaps matches TRBD2 (5 bases). The V gene lost 5 bases and the J gene lost 1 base, with 15 bases spanning the gap. Germline V gives CDR1 SGHAT, CDR2 FQNNGV. The CDR3 consists of 16 residues. In nucleotides, the CDR3 is TGTGCCAGCAGCCTCGAGGGTTCGCGGTCCTACAATGAGCAGTTCTTC. Encoded protein: CASSLEGSRSYNEQFF. Together with reference TRBV11-2 and TRBJ2-1, the CDR3 gives the full variable domain: EAGVAQSPRYKIIEKRQSVAFWCNPISGHATLYWYQQILGQGPKLLIQFQNNGVVDDSQLPKDRFSAERLKGVDSTLKIQPAKLEDSAVYLCASSLEGSRSYNEQFFGPGTRLTVL.

The rearrangement uses TRBV27 and TRBJ2-3, with no clear D. This CDR3 is 13 amino acids long. With 0 bases removed from V and 6 bases from J, the gap between germline ends came to 7 bases. The germline V gene encodes CDR1 MNHEY and CDR2 SMNVEV (reference sequence). This CDR3 reads CASSLSRPDTQYF. For the CDR3, the DNA is TGTGCCAGCAGTTTATCGAGGCCTGATACGCAGTATTTT.

The rearrangement uses TRBV5-1 and TRBJ1-1; D gene ambiguous. The germline CDR1 and CDR2 sequences are SGHRS and YFSETQ. The CDR3 covers 14 residues. Trimming pared 9 bases from V and 5 bases from J, leaving 20 bases between. CDR3 in amino acids: CATQRDLERTEAFF. DNA for the CDR3: TGCGCCACCCAACGAGACCTCGAGAGGACTGAAGCTTTCTTT.

The CDR3 coding sequence is TGTGCCAGCAGCGTAGAGCCCACAGGGCTGCATGGCTACACCTTC. As protein: CASSVEPTGLHGYTF. The chain joins TRBV9 to TRBJ1-2; maybe TRBD1 (6 bases). Germline V gene sequence: CDR1 SGDLS, CDR2 YYNGEE. V lost 0 bases and J 6 bases, leaving 15 bases between the germline ends. The length of the CDR3 is 15 residues.

V and J are TRBV2 and TRBJ2-7; D is possibly TRBD2 (6 bases). This CDR3 comprises 13 residues. The germline CDR1 and CDR2 sequences are SNHLY and FYNNEI. Trimming took off 5 bases at V and 0 bases at J, with 8 bases between the two ends. CDR3 amino acids: CASSRLGSYEQYF. The CDR3 region has the DNA TGTGCCAGCAGTAGACTAGGCTCCTACGAGCAGTACTTC.

This clone was seen a few times. This rearrangement joins TRBV4-1 to TRBJ1-1; D is undetermined. The CDR3 has 14 residues. Trimming stripped 0 bases from V and 1 base from J, with 6 bases between. Germline V lookup: CDR1 MGHRA, CDR2 YSYEKL. The chain's CDR3 is CASSQDRGNTEAFF. CDR3 DNA sequence: TGCGCCAGCAGCCAAGATAGAGGGAACACTGAAGCTTTCTTT.

The count of this clone is one. The rearrangement joins TRBV7-2 to TRBJ2-1; 10 positions agree with TRBD2. The J segment lost 8 bases and the V segment lost 1 base, leaving 11 bases of the junction unmatched. CDR3 length: 17 residues. Germline V lookup: CDR1 SGHTA, CDR2 FQGNSA. The CDR3 here is CASSLGIAGGRYDEQFF. CDR3 nucleotides: TGTGCCAGCAGCTTAGGAATAGCGGGGGGCAGGTACGATGAGCAGTTCTTC.

The chain recombines TRBV4-3 with TRBJ1-3, with D uncertain. Germline lookup yields CDR1 LGHNA and CDR2 YSLEER. CDR3 size: 15 residues. Trimming stripped 0 bases from V and 0 bases from J, with 6 bases between. The CDR3 DNA reads as TGCGCCAGCAGCCAAGATCAGGCCTCTGGAAACACCATATATTTT. It is translated as CASSQDQASGNTIYF.

The V call is TRBV7-7, the J call TRBJ2-5; TRBD1 matches at 8 bases. CDR1 SSHAT and CDR2 FNYEAQ come from the germline V gene (reference sequence). This CDR3 is 16 amino acids long. J was trimmed by 4 bases and V by 1 base; bases with no gene match: 8. CDR3 sequence: CASSLVPGGWGETQYF. CDR3 DNA sequence: TGTGCCAGCAGCTTAGTCCCAGGGGGCTGGGGAGAGACCCAGTACTTC.

J is TRBJ1-1 and V is TRBV6-5; TRBD1 matches at 8 bases. V was pared by 8 bases and J by 6 bases, with 14 bases of the junction left unmatched. The V gene's germline CDR1 is MNHEY and CDR2 SVGAGI. The CDR3 length is 15 residues. The CDR3 region has the DNA TGTGCCAGCCGCCTCGTGCCCAGGGGGCAGGCTGAAGCTTTCTTT. This gives the protein CASRLVPRGQAEAFF.

The chain carries TRBV5-4 and TRBJ1-2; D is uncertain. The CDR3 extends over 14 amino acids. The ends were cut back, 0 bases at V and 5 bases at J, with 11 bases in the middle. Germline-derived CDR1 and CDR2 are SGHNT and YYREEE (reference sequence). The CDR3, as DNA: TGTGCCAGCAGCTTGGAGTCTAGGCCGTATGGCTACACCTTC. It specifies CASSLESRPYGYTF.

This chain connects TRBV28 to TRBJ1-5; no clear D gene. The CDR3 totals 15 residues. The ends were cut back, 2 bases at V and 3 bases at J, with 11 bases in the middle. The germline CDR1 and CDR2 sequences are MDHEN and SYDVKM. CDR3 sequence (DNA): TGTGCCAGCAGTTTAATCGCAGGTTACAATCAGCCCCAGCATTTT. As protein: CASSLIAGYNQPQHF.

The genes are TRBV29-1 and TRBJ2-2; 12 bases match TRBD1. The CDR3 loop spans 17 amino acids. With 3 bases clipped from V and 5 bases from J, the junction kept 10 bases outside the gene matches. From germline, CDR1 is SQVTM and CDR2 ANQGSEA. The CDR3 region has the DNA TGCAGCGTTGAGATCTGGGACAGGGGGCTGATTACCGGGGAGCTGTTTTTT. It encodes CSVEIWDRGLITGELFF.

The chain couples TRBV7-6 to TRBJ2-1; a weak D match, TRBD2 (5 bases). The CDR3 has 17 residues. Trimming took off 0 bases at V and 2 bases at J, with 14 bases between the two ends. CDR1 and CDR2 (germline): SGHVS, FNYEAQ. This chain's CDR3 is CASSLANQAEPYNEQFF. In nucleotides, the CDR3 is TGTGCCAGCAGCTTAGCAAATCAAGCGGAGCCCTACAATGAGCAGTTCTTC.